The 32 T cell receptor beta chains in this list originate from one sample, sequenced in a study of shared clonotypes between healthy human individuals (dated by TCRdb to the early 2020s). Receptor amplification or capture employed the immunoSEQ multiplex PCR assay. TCRdb's version of the immuneACCESS table is confined to in-frame rearrangements and falls short of the full clone set. An unresolved V gene accounts for under half of the shortfall where checked; the remainder is of unknown origin. A total of around 500,000 clones appear in this sample, over 70% of them only once. Roughly 13% of the sample comes from the top ten. The source material was PBMCs. Source of these receptors: a woman aged 40 to 50 in good health. Some clones in this sample may be carry-over from other donors' samples.

The chain couples TRBV28 to TRBJ2-1, with TRBD2 matching over 8 bases. CDR1 MDHEN and CDR2 SYDVKM come from the germline V gene. Trimming at V came to 3 bases and at J to 4 bases, leaving 5 bases not matched to a gene. CDR3 length: 15 residues. For the CDR3, the DNA is TGTGCCAGCAGTTTGAGGCTAGCGGGTTACAATGAGCAGTTCTTC. This gives the protein CASSLRLAGYNEQFF.

A note on this clone: A far larger clone is one nucleotide away, so this likely arose from a read error. This chain uses TRBV9 with TRBJ2-1; D remains ambiguous. CDR3 length: 13 amino acids. Trimming took 0 bases from V and 8 from J, leaving 9 bases between them. CDR1 is SGDLS and CDR2 is YYNGEE in the germline V gene. CDR3 DNA: TGTGCCAGCAGCGTAGGCGTCAACGATGAGCAGTTCTTC. Encoded protein: CASSVGVNDEQFF.

This chain uses TRBV27 with TRBJ2-1, with 7 bases identical to TRBD1. Germline V gene sequence: CDR1 MNHEY, CDR2 SMNVEV (reference sequence). The CDR3 totals 13 residues. With 6 bases clipped from V and 5 bases from J, the junction kept 4 bases outside the gene matches. Here the CDR3 reads CASSWDSNNEQFF. CDR3 in DNA: TGTGCCAGCAGCTGGGACAGTAACAATGAGCAGTTCTTC.

As concerns this clone: Being one base from a much bigger clone, this may be a read error. The rearrangement uses TRBV7-6 and TRBJ2-5; possible D gene TRBD2, 5 bases. CDR1 is SGHVS, CDR2 FNYEAQ, per germline. There are 15 residues in the CDR3. The CDR3 bases are TGTGACAGCAGCCCTCGCTATCGAGAGGGTTGGACCCAGTACTTC. Residues: CDSSPRYREGWTQYF.

Comments on this clone: One base separates it from a far larger clone, so it is likely a read error. The sample holds other DNA sequences that translate to the same CDR3. The chain carries TRBV4-3 and TRBJ2-6; the D gene is possibly TRBD1 (6 bases). Trimming took 0 bases from V and 4 from J, leaving 10 bases between them. The CDR3 contains 16 residues. Germline CDR1 LGHNA, CDR2 YSLEER. CDR3 DNA: TGCGCCAGCAGCCAAGATGCAGGGGTAGGGGCCAACGTCCTGACTTTC. Protein sequence: CASSQDAGVGANVLTF.

The genes are TRBV5-1 and TRBJ1-3; D is uncertain. Germline loops: CDR1 SGHRS, CDR2 YFSETQ. The V end was cut by 5 bases, the J end by 1 base, with 13 bases between. The CDR3 totals 15 residues. The CDR3 loop reads CASRSGPTSGNTIYF. CDR3 coding DNA: TGCGCCAGCAGATCTGGACCGACATCTGGAAACACCATATATTTT.

The chain combines TRBV4-1 with TRBJ1-2; no reliable D call. The V gene lost 0 bases and the J gene lost 6 bases, with 20 bases spanning the gap. Germline assignment: CDR1 MGHRA and CDR2 YSYEKL. CDR3 length equals 17 residues. CDR3 DNA sequence: TGCGCCAGCAGCCAAGATAGGTTAGGATTCAGGTTTGATGGCTACACCTTC. Translating it yields CASSQDRLGFRFDGYTF.

About this clone: A single base is all that separates this from a far larger clone, so a read error is likely. The chain is built from TRBV18 and TRBJ2-3; TRBD1 aligns across 7 bases. With 8 bases clipped from V and 4 bases from J, the junction kept 9 bases outside the gene matches. There are 14 residues in the CDR3. Per germline, CDR1 KGHSH and CDR2 LQKENI. CDR3 residues: CASLVRQGADTQYF. The DNA for the CDR3 is TGTGCCAGCCTAGTGCGACAGGGCGCAGATACGCAGTATTTT.

This chain joins TRBV7-3 and TRBJ1-1; D is possibly TRBD1 (6 bases). From germline, CDR1 is SGHTA and CDR2 FQGTGA. The V end lost 2 bases, the J end lost 2 bases, and 12 bases lay between the germline ends. The CDR3 runs to 15 residues. For the CDR3, the DNA is TGTGCCAGCAGCTTAGAAGGGGGGAGAAACACTGAAGCTTTCTTT. It is translated as CASSLEGGRNTEAFF.

The rearrangement uses TRBV10-2 and TRBJ2-1, with 13 bases identical to TRBD2. V was pared by 2 bases and J by 10 bases, with 5 bases of the junction left unmatched. Germline V gene sequence: CDR1 WSHSY, CDR2 SAAADI. CDR3 length equals 15 residues. CDR3 sequence: CASSEGLAGVGEQFF. The CDR3 DNA is TGCGCCAGCAGTGAGGGACTAGCGGGAGTAGGGGAGCAGTTCTTC.

The chain couples TRBV5-3 to TRBJ2-7, with 9 bases lining up with TRBD1. TRBV5-3 is treated as an ORF (open reading frame) with a function not yet certain. CDR3 length equals 15 residues. V lost 3 bases and J lost 2; bases outside the gene matches: 6. CDR3 nucleotides: TGTGCCAGAAGCTCTCCGGGACAGGGCCCCTACGAGCAGTACTTC. This translates into CARSSPGQGPYEQYF.

The gene calls are TRBV28 and TRBJ2-1, with 13 bases matching TRBD2. CDR1 and CDR2 (germline): MDHEN, SYDVKM. The CDR3 sequence is 14 residues long. Trimming took 9 bases from V and 6 from J; bases not matched to a gene: 5. CDR3 nucleotides: TGTGCCAGTAGAGGGACTAGCGGGACCAATGAGCAGTTCTTC. This gives the protein CASRGTSGTNEQFF.

J is TRBJ2-1 and V is TRBV7-3, with TRBD2 matching 9 bases. V shed 1 base and J 5 bases; nucleotides not matched to a gene: 3. The germline gives CDR1 SGHTA, CDR2 FQGTGA. The CDR3 loop spans 15 amino acids. In DNA, the CDR3 is TGTGCCAGCAGCTTAAATGCGGGAGGGCACAATGAGCAGTTCTTC. It is translated as CASSLNAGGHNEQFF.

Comments on this clone: This likely reflects a read error, since a far larger clone is one base away. Given the absence of the conserved phenylalanine or tryptophan at the CDR3 end, a read error is likely. V is TRBV4-3 and J is TRBJ1-1, with D tentatively TRBD1 (5 bases). Germline V gene sequence: CDR1 LGHNA, CDR2 YSLEER. The CDR3 covers 19 residues. V was cut by 0 bases and J by 4 bases, with 24 bases left in between. CDR3 sequence: CASSQDLIGQGRTSTEAFL. The CDR3 DNA reads as TGCGCCAGCAGCCAAGATCTAATCGGACAAGGGAGGACTAGCACTGAAGCTTTCCTT.

Points on this clone: A far larger clone is a single base away, which makes a read error likely. This chain uses TRBV13 with TRBJ2-7; 7 positions match TRBD1. The J segment lost 2 bases and the V segment lost 10 bases, leaving 8 bases of the junction unmatched. The CDR3 is made up of 13 amino acids. The V gene's germline CDR1 is PRHDT and CDR2 FYEKMQ (reference sequence). The CDR3 region has the DNA TGTGCCACCACCCCGGGACAGACCTACGAGCAGTACTTC. Translating it yields CATTPGQTYEQYF. Full variable domain (remainder filled in from reference TRBV13 and TRBJ2-7): AAGVIQSPRHLIKEKRETATLKCYPIPRHDTVYWYQQGPGQDPQFLISFYEKMQSDKGSIPDRFSAQQFSDYHSELNMSSLELGDSALYFCATTPGQTYEQYFGPGTRLTVT.

The chain joins TRBV6-6 to TRBJ1-4, with TRBD1 as a possible D gene (5 bases). Trimming left V 3 bases short and J 0 bases short, with 8 bases between. This CDR3 has 15 amino acids. The germline gives CDR1 MNHNY, CDR2 SVGAGI (reference sequence). The CDR3 coding sequence is TGTGCCAGCAGTTATAGGGGTGCAACTAATGAAAAACTGTTTTTT. This codes for CASSYRGATNEKLFF.

The chain joins TRBV6-5 to TRBJ1-3; the D is unclear. Trimming left V 6 bases short and J 2 bases short, with 11 bases between. From germline, CDR1 is MNHEY and CDR2 SVGAGI. CDR3 size: 14 residues. CDR3 sequence (DNA): TGTGCCAGCAGCCACCCGGAACCTGGAAACACCATATATTTT. It translates to CASSHPEPGNTIYF.

The CDR3 loop is CASSLGLLAGGGGNEQFF. The CDR3 DNA reads TGTGCCAGCAGCTTAGGCCTACTAGCGGGAGGGGGTGGCAATGAGCAGTTCTTC. The V call is TRBV13, the J call TRBJ2-1, with 13 bases identical to TRBD2. The V gene's germline CDR1 is PRHDT and CDR2 FYEKMQ (reference sequence). V was clipped by 0 bases and J by 6 bases; unmatched bases: 8. This CDR3 spans 18 amino acids.

The rearrangement uses TRBV7-9 and TRBJ2-7; 7 bases agree with TRBD1. The germline CDR1 and CDR2 sequences are SEHNR and FQNEAQ (reference sequence). With 4 bases clipped from V and 2 bases from J, the junction kept 11 bases outside the gene matches. This CDR3 is 16 amino acids long. The DNA for the CDR3 is TGTGCCAGCAGCTCCGACGGGACAGCCAGGACCTACGAGCAGTACTTC. Its protein product is CASSSDGTARTYEQYF.

The V call is TRBV28, the J call TRBJ2-7, with a tentative D call TRBD2 (6 bases). This CDR3 has 15 residues. The ends were cut back, 5 bases at V and 2 bases at J, with 16 bases in the middle. Looked up from germline, CDR1 is MDHEN and CDR2 is SYDVKM. This CDR3 is CASSAHGTLTYEQYF. In nucleotides, the CDR3 is TGTGCCAGCAGTGCACATGGGACTCTTACCTACGAGCAGTACTTC.

The rearrangement uses TRBV2 and TRBJ1-2, with D possibly TRBD1 on 5 matching bases. The length of the CDR3 is 13 residues. CDR1 is SNHLY, CDR2 FYNNEI, per germline. Trimming shortened V by 6 bases and J by 3 bases, and 11 bases separated the two germline ends. DNA for the CDR3: TGTGCCAGCAGCGCCGGGACCCACTATGGCTACACCTTC. Translation gives CASSAGTHYGYTF.

A remark on this clone: This sequence is one base from a far larger clone and is likely a read error. Other DNA sequences in the same sample also yield this CDR3. The chain employs TRBV27 and TRBJ2-7, with 9 positions matching TRBD1. Germline-derived CDR1 and CDR2 are MNHEY and SMNVEV (reference sequence). The CDR3 contains 14 residues. The CDR3 loop is CASSVTGGLDEQYF. The CDR3 coding sequence is TGTGCAAGCAGTGTAACAGGGGGCTTAGACGAGCAGTACTTC.

On this clone: A far larger clone is only one base removed, so a read error is likely. The sample has other DNA sequences that encode this CDR3 too. V gene TRBV30 combines with J gene TRBJ2-5; the match to TRBD1 covers 8 bases. Germline V lookup: CDR1 GTSNPN, CDR2 SVGIG (reference sequence). The CDR3 extends over 13 amino acids. The V and J ends lost 4 bases and 5 bases, in that order; junction bases with no gene match: 6. CDR3 bases: TGTGCCTGGACCCGGACAGGGAAGGAGACCCAGTACTTC. Translation: CAWTRTGKETQYF.

The chain links TRBV5-4 to TRBJ1-2; 11 nucleotides agree with TRBD1. V lost 4 bases, J lost 4 bases, and 6 bases stayed unmatched. The CDR3 covers 15 residues. The germline CDR1 and CDR2 sequences are SGHNT and YYREEE (reference sequence). The CDR3 DNA sequence: TGTGCCAGCAGCGCGCTGGACAGGGGGCGCTATGGCTACACCTTC. Its protein product is CASSALDRGRYGYTF. The complete variable domain, with remaining parts taken from reference TRBV5-4 and TRBJ1-2, reads ETGVTQSPTHLIKTRGQQVTLRCSSQSGHNTVSWYQQALGQGPQFIFQYYREEENGRGNFPPRFSGLQFPNYSSELNVNALELDDSALYLCASSALDRGRYGYTFGSGTRLTVV.

On this clone itself: This likely stems from a read error, as it lies one base from a far larger clone. This sample also contains other DNA sequences that code for the same CDR3. V is TRBV28 and J is TRBJ2-7, with a tentative D call TRBD2 (5 bases). The length of the CDR3 is 15 residues. V lost 3 bases and J lost 2, with 14 bases in between. Germline CDR1 is MDHEN and CDR2 is SYDVKM. The CDR3 DNA is TGTGCCAGCAGTTTCAGCGGAGGAACAGCCTACGAGCAGTACTTC. Translated, it gives CASSFSGGTAYEQYF.

This rearrangement joins TRBV11-2 to TRBJ1-1, with TRBD1 matching over 9 bases. Trimming took 1 base from V and 1 from J; bases not matched to a gene: 10. Germline V gene sequence: CDR1 SGHAT, CDR2 FQNNGV. The CDR3 is made up of 18 amino acids. In DNA form, the CDR3 reads TGTGCCAGCAGCTTAGCCTTGGGCGGGACAGGGAAGAACACTGAAGCTTTCTTT. Encoded protein: CASSLALGGTGKNTEAFF.

The chain couples TRBV6-5 to TRBJ1-2, with TRBD1 matching over 9 bases. The V gene end was trimmed by 2 bases and the J gene end by 3 bases; junction bases not matched to a gene: 7. This CDR3 comprises 16 residues. Germline-derived CDR1 and CDR2 are MNHEY and SVGAGI. CDR3 region: CASSYEGQGTYYGYTF. Here the CDR3 DNA reads TGTGCCAGCAGTTACGAGGGACAGGGTACTTACTATGGCTACACCTTC.

This rearrangement joins TRBV28 to TRBJ1-2, with 7 bases fitting TRBD1. Germline assignment: CDR1 MDHEN and CDR2 SYDVKM. This CDR3 is 13 amino acids long. The J segment lost 7 bases and the V segment lost 3 bases, leaving 5 bases of the junction unmatched. The CDR3 spells CASSFRRDSGYTF. The CDR3 DNA reads TGTGCCAGCAGTTTCCGCCGGGACAGTGGCTACACCTTC.

The J gene is TRBJ2-1, the V gene TRBV9; 8 bases match TRBD2. With 4 bases clipped from V and 4 bases from J, the junction kept 13 bases outside the gene matches. CDR3 size: 17 residues. Per germline, CDR1 SGDLS and CDR2 YYNGEE. CDR3 region: CASSPPWGTRTYNEQFF. DNA for the CDR3: TGTGCCAGCAGCCCACCCTGGGGGACTAGGACTTACAATGAGCAGTTCTTC.

The V and J genes are TRBV20-1 and TRBJ2-7; weak D call: TRBD1 (5 bases). Germline-derived CDR1 and CDR2 are DFQATT and SNEGSKA (reference sequence). CDR3 size: 11 residues. V lost 8 bases to trimming and J lost 1 base, with 9 bases between them. The CDR3 region has the DNA TGCAGTACGACAGATTCCTACGAGCAGTACTTC. This codes for CSTTDSYEQYF.

This chain links TRBV28 with TRBJ1-2, with D possibly being TRBD1 (5 bases). V gave up 6 bases and J gave up 4 bases, with 18 bases separating them. The CDR3 sequence is 15 residues long. Germline CDR1 reads MDHEN; CDR2 reads SYDVKM. CDR3 sequence: CASSLIRDGPYGYTF. CDR3 sequence (DNA): TGTGCCAGCAGCTTAATCCGGGACGGGCCCTATGGCTACACCTTC.

This rearrangement joins TRBV5-1 to TRBJ1-1, with D possibly being TRBD1 (5 bases). From germline, CDR1 is SGHRS and CDR2 YFSETQ. The V gene lost 0 bases and the J gene lost 4 bases, with 13 bases spanning the gap. The length of the CDR3 is 15 residues. The CDR3 here is CASSLGGGWGTEAFF. CDR3 bases: TGCGCCAGCAGCTTGGGCGGGGGATGGGGCACTGAAGCTTTCTTT.